This T cell receptor beta chain was captured by sequencing in a study of blood T cell repertoires in COVID-19. Study background: Whether acute or convalescent, the COVID-19 samples came from the United States, Italy and Spain. PBMCs, B-cell-depleted T cells, or T cells provided the cDNA or gDNA that made up the material.

Under the authors' procedure: Estimates of nucleated cell counts were drawn from the amplification of reference gene primers. Clones were read by immunoSEQ multiplex PCR, and TCRdb kept only the in-frame ones, dropping some. D and trimming come from the DNA, and the V and J calls and clone size come from that table. Here the sample spans some 97,000 clones, approximately 90% being singletons. Germline V gives CDR1 LNHDA, CDR2 SQIVND (reference sequence). Trimming took off 7 bases at V and 2 bases at J, with 12 bases between the two ends. This CDR3 comprises 14 residues. The sample comprised peripheral blood. The sequence came from a man between 60 and 75 years old with acute or convalescent COVID-19. V and J are TRBV19 and TRBJ1-3; D might be TRBD1 (6 bases). The CDR3 reads CASIPTGTGNTIYF. CDR3 sequence (DNA): TGTGCCAGTATCCCAACAGGGACTGGAAACACCATATATTTT. Drawing the rest from reference TRBV19 and TRBJ1-3, the complete variable domain is DGGITQSPKYLFRKEGQNVTLSCEQNLNHDAMYWYRQDPGQGLRLIYYSQIVNDFQKGDIAEGYSVSREKKESFPLTVTSAQKNPTAFYLCASIPTGTGNTIYFGEGSWLTVV.